This TCR beta chain was found in a study of early T cells in non-severe SARS-CoV-2 infection. The CDR3 loop spans 15 amino acids. V lost 4 bases and J lost 2, with 12 bases in between. CDR1 is LNHDA and CDR2 is SQIVND in the germline V gene (reference sequence). As part of library construction, unique molecular identifiers were attached to individual cDNA molecules. From the 5' RACE reads, TCRdb called clonotypes with MiXCR, one entry per CDR3 protein. The sample holds 70,000 to 90,000 distinct CDR3 sequences, roughly 12% seen once. Sequenced input: whole blood. The origin of this receptor is an adult who was a healthcare worker with PCR-confirmed SARS-CoV-2 infection or an uninfected control (not recorded which). The chain is built from TRBV19 and TRBJ2-1; D gene unclear. In DNA, the CDR3 is TGTGCCAGTAGTACCCGGCCGGGCCCCTACAATGAGCAGTTCTTC. Translation: CASSTRPGPYNEQFF. The full variable domain, with the rest looked up from reference TRBV19 and TRBJ2-1, is DGGITQSPKYLFRKEGQNVTLSCEQNLNHDAMYWYRQDPGQGLRLIYYSQIVNDFQKGDIAEGYSVSREKKESFPLTVTSAQKNPTAFYLCASSTRPGPYNEQFFGPGTRLTVL.